A single sample is the source of the 8 T cell receptor beta chains below, sequenced in a study of Graves' ophthalmopathy and Graves' hyperthyroidism. Amplification of TCR beta CDR3 regions used RNA transcripts. Second-round multiplex PCR came after a first-round RT-PCR that employed HTBI primers. TCRdb re-derived calls from the multiplex PCR reads in MiXCR, one entry per CDR3 protein. The table records about 390,000 distinct CDR3 sequences, over 15% of them present only once. Sequencing used peripheral blood. The receptors originated from a woman between 18 and 29 years old with stable Graves' hyperthyroidism.

The chain combines TRBV4-1 with TRBJ2-3; TRBD2 is a possible D gene (6 bases). The CDR3 extends over 15 amino acids. Germline CDR1 is MGHRA and CDR2 is YSYEKL. The germline V and J ends were trimmed by 5 bases and 5 bases, with 17 bases remaining between them. This CDR3 is CASSTWERRGDTQYF. CDR3 coding DNA: TGCGCCAGCAGCACTTGGGAGCGGAGGGGAGATACGCAGTATTTT.

This clonotype was seen a handful of times. The junction departs from the called germline gene at one end, perhaps through a read error. The chain is built from TRBV6-1 and TRBJ2-2; 8 nucleotides agree with TRBD1. CDR1 and CDR2 (germline): MNHNS, SASEGT. The CDR3 extends over 15 amino acids. The CDR3 loop reads CVSSRDRSYTGELFF. The CDR3 DNA reads TGTGTCAGCAGCCGGGACAGGTCTTACACCGGGGAGCTGTTTTTT.

The chain uses TRBV7-7 and TRBJ2-5; the D call may be TRBD1 or TRBD2 (6 bases each). The germline CDR1 and CDR2 sequences are SSHAT and FNYEAQ (reference sequence). With 0 bases removed from V and 2 bases from J, the gap between germline ends came to 10 bases. This CDR3 has 15 amino acids. Written as DNA, the CDR3 is TGTGCCAGCAGCTTAGCGCCGGGGGCGCAAGAGACCCAGTACTTC. Translating it yields CASSLAPGAQETQYF.

This clonotype was picked up a small number of times. The chain links TRBV11-3 to TRBJ1-1; no clear D. The V gene lost 5 bases and the J gene lost 8 bases, with 12 bases spanning the gap. Germline assignment: CDR1 SGHNT and CDR2 YENEEA. The CDR3 totals 12 residues. This CDR3 reads CASSPDWSEAFF. The CDR3 DNA reads as TGTGCCAGCAGCCCCGACTGGAGCGAAGCTTTCTTT.

The chain has TRBV5-1 and TRBJ2-7; the match to TRBD1 covers 9 bases. The germline V gene has CDR1 SGHRS and CDR2 YFSETQ. This CDR3 is built from 15 residues. Unmatched junction bases numbered 9, after V lost 5 bases and J lost 3 bases. DNA for the CDR3: TGCGCCAGCAGTAATCAGACAGGGGGGATCTACGAGCAGTACTTC. This sequence encodes CASSNQTGGIYEQYF. The full variable domain, rest sourced from reference TRBV5-1 and TRBJ2-7, is KAGVTQTPRYLIKTRGQQVTLSCSPISGHRSVSWYQQTPGQGLQFLFEYFSETQRNKGNFPGRFSGRQFSNSRSEMNVSTLELGDSALYLCASSNQTGGIYEQYFGPGTRLTVT.

This clonotype showed up many times. This chain's CDR3 is CASSPTGAGIHNSPLHF. In nucleotides, the CDR3 is TGTGCCAGCAGCCCTACAGGGGCGGGGATTCATAATTCACCCCTCCACTTT. V is TRBV12-3 or TRBV12-4 and J is TRBJ1-6; 7 positions match TRBD1. Trimming cost V 6 bases and J 5 bases; bases outside gene matches: 13. The CDR3 runs 17 residues.

This clonotype has at least ten counts. The chain uses TRBV12-3 or TRBV12-4 and TRBJ1-1, with unresolved D. The CDR3 spans 19 residues. Trimming shortened V by 3 bases and J by 3 bases, and 26 bases separated the two germline ends. The CDR3 nucleotides are TGTGCCAGCAGTTTGGCCCCTTCACGACTGACTTTTGGGGACACTGAAGCTTTCTTT. Amino acid sequence: CASSLAPSRLTFGDTEAFF.

This clonotype was seen ten or more times. This chain joins TRBV20-1 and TRBJ1-5; 9 positions match TRBD1. CDR3 length: 15 amino acids. Losses at the gene ends were 5 bases for V and 8 bases for J; bases not matched to a gene: 13. The germline gives CDR1 DFQATT, CDR2 SNEGSKA (reference sequence). CDR3: CSASTTQGAWEPQHF. CDR3 nucleotide sequence: TGCAGTGCTTCAACCACACAGGGGGCATGGGAGCCCCAGCATTTT.